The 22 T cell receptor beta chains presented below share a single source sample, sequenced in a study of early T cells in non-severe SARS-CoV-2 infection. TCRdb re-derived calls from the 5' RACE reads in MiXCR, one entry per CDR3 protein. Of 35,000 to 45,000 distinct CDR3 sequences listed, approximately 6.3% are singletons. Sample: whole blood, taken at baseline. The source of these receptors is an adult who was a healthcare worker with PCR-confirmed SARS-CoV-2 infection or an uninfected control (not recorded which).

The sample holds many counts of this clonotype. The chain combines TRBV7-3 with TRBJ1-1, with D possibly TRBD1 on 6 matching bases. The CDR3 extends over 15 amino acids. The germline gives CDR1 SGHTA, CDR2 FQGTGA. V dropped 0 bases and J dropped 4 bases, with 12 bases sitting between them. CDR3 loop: CASSLTPGEGTEAFF. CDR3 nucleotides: TGTGCCAGCAGCTTAACGCCAGGGGAGGGCACTGAAGCTTTCTTT.

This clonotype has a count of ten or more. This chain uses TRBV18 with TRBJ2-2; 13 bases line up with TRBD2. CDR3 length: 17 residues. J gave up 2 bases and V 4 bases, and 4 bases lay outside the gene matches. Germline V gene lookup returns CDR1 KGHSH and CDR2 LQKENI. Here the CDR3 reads CASSRGLAGVNTGELFF. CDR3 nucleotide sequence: TGTGCCAGCTCACGAGGACTAGCGGGGGTAAACACCGGGGAGCTGTTTTTT.

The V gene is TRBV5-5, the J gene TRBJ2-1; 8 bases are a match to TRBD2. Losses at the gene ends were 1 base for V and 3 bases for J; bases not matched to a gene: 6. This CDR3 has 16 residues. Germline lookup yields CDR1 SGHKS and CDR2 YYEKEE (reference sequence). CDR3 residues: CASSLNPGLDYNEQFF. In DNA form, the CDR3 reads TGTGCCAGCAGCTTGAACCCGGGACTAGACTACAATGAGCAGTTCTTC.

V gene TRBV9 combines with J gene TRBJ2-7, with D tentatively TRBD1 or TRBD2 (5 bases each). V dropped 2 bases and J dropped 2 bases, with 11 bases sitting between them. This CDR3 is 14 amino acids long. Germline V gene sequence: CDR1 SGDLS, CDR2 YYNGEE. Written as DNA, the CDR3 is TGTGCCAGCAGCGTTGGGGACGGGCCCTACGAGCAGTACTTC. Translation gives CASSVGDGPYEQYF.

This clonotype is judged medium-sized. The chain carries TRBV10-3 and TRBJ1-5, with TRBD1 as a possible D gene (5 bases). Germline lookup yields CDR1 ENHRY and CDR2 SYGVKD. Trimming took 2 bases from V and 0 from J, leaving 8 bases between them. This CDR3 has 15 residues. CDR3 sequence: CAISEQGYSNQPQHF. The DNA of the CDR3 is TGTGCCATCAGTGAGCAGGGCTATAGCAATCAGCCCCAGCATTTT.

CDR3 residues: CASSITGTRKETQYF. The CDR3 coding sequence is TGTGCCAGTAGTATTACCGGGACTAGAAAAGAGACCCAGTACTTC. The V and J genes are TRBV19 and TRBJ2-5, with 8 positions matching TRBD2. With 3 bases clipped from V and 3 bases from J, the junction kept 6 bases outside the gene matches. This CDR3 has 15 amino acids. The germline V gene encodes CDR1 LNHDA and CDR2 SQIVND (reference sequence).

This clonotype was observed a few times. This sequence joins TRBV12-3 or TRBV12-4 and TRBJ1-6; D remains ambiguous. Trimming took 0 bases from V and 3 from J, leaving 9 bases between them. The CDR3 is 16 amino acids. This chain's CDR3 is CASSLALNSYNSPLHF. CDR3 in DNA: TGTGCCAGCAGTTTAGCGCTTAACAGCTATAATTCACCCCTCCACTTT.

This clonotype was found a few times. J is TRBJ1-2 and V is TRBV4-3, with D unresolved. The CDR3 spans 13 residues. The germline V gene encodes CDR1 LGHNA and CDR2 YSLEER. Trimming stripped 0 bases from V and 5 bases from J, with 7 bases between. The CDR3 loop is CASSQERGYGYTF. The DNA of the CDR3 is TGCGCCAGCAGCCAAGAGCGAGGGTATGGCTACACCTTC.

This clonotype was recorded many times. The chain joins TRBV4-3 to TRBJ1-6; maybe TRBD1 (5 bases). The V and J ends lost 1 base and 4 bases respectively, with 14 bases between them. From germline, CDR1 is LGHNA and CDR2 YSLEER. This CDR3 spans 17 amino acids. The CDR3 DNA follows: TGCGCCAGCAGCCAAGTAGAAACAGGCGGATATAATTCACCCCTCCACTTT. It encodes CASSQVETGGYNSPLHF.

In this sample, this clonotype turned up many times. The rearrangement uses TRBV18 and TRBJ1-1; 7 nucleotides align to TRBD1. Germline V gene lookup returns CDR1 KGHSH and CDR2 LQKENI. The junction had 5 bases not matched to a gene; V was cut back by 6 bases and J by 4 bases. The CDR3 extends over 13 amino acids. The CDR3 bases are TGTGCCAGCTCCCCCCAGGGGGGCACTGAAGCTTTCTTT. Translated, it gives CASSPQGGTEAFF.

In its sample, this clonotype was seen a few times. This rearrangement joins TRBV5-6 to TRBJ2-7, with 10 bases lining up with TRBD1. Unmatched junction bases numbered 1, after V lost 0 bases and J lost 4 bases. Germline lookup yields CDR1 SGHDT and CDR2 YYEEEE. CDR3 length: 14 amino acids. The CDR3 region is CASSLVGQGYEQYF. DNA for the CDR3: TGTGCCAGCAGCTTGGTGGGACAGGGGTACGAGCAGTACTTC.

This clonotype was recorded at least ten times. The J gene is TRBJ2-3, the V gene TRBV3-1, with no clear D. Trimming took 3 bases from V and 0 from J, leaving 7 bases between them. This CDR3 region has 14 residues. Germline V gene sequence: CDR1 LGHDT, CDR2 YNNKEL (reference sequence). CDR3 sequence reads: CASSQVDSTDTQYF. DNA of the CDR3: TGTGCCAGCAGCCAGGTGGACAGCACAGATACGCAGTATTTT.

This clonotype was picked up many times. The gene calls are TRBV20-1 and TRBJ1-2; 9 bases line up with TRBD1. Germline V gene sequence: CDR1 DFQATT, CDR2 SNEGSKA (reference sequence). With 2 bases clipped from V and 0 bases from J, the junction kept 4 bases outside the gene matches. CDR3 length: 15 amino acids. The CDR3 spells CSARKTGGANYGYTF. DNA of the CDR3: TGCAGTGCTAGAAAGACAGGGGGAGCTAACTATGGCTACACCTTC.

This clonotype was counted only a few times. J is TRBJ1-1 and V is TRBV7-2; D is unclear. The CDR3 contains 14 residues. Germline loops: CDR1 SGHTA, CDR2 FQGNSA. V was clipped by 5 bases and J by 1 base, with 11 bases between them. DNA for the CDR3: TGTGCCAGCAGCCCCCAGACTTCGAACACTGAAGCTTTCTTT. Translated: CASSPQTSNTEAFF. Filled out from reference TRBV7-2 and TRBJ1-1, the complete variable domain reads GAGVSQSPSNKVTEKGKDVELRCDPISGHTALYWYRQSLGQGLEFLIYFQGNSAPDKSGLPSDRFSAERTGGSVSTLTIQRTQQEDSAVYLCASSPQTSNTEAFFGQGTRLTVV.

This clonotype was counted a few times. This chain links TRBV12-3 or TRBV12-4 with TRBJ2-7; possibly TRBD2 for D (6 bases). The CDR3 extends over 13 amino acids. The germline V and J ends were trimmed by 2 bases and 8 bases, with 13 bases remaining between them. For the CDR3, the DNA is TGTGCCAGCAGTTTAAAACTAGCCGGGCAGCAGTACTTC. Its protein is CASSLKLAGQQYF.

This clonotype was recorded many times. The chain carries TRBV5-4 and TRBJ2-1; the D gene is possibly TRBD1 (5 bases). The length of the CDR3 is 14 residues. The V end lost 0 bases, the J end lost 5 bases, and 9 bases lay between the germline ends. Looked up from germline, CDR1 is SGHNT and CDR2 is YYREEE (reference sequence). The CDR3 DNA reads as TGTGCCAGCAGCTTGGGGGGCCTCAACAATGAGCAGTTCTTC. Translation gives CASSLGGLNNEQFF.

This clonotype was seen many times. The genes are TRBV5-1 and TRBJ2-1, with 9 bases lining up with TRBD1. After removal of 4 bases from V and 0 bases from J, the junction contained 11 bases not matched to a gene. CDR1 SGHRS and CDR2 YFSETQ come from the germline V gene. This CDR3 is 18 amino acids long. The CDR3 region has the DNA TGCGCCAGCAGCCCTTACCGGGGGACAGGGCGCTCCTACAATGAGCAGTTCTTC. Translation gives CASSPYRGTGRSYNEQFF.

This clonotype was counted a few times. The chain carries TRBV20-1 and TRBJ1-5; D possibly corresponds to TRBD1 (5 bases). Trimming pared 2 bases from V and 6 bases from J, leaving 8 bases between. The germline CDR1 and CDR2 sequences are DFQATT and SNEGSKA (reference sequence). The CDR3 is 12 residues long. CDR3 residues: CSARPGGQPQHF. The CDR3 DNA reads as TGCAGTGCTAGACCCGGGGGTCAGCCCCAGCATTTT.

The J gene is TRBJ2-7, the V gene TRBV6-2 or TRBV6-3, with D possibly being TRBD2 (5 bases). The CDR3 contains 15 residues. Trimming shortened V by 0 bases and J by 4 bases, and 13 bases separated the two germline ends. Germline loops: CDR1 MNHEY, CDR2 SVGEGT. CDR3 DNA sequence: TGTGCCAGCAGTTACTCGACTCGGACGGGGTACGAGCAGTACTTC. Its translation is CASSYSTRTGYEQYF.

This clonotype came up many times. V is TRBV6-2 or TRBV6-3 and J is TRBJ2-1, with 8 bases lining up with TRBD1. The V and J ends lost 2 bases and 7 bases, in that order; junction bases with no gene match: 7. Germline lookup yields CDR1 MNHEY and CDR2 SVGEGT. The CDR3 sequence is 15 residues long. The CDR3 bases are TGTGCCAGCAGTTACGGGACAGGACAGAGGAATGAGCAGTTCTTC. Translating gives CASSYGTGQRNEQFF.

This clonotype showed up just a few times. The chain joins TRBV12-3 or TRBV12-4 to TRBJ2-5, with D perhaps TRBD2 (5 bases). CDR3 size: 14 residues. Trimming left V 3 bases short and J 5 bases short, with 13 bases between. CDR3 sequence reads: CASSFYERGETQYF. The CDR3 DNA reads TGTGCCAGCAGTTTTTATGAGCGAGGGGAGACCCAGTACTTC.

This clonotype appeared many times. CDR3 region: CSVATPGTGEVDTQYF. CDR3 bases: TGCAGCGTTGCTACTCCCGGGACAGGAGAAGTGGATACGCAGTATTTT. This sequence joins TRBV29-1 and TRBJ2-3; 8 nucleotides agree with TRBD1. The CDR3 runs to 16 residues. Per germline, CDR1 SQVTM and CDR2 ANQGSEA. V was pared by 4 bases and J by 6 bases, with 15 bases of the junction left unmatched.